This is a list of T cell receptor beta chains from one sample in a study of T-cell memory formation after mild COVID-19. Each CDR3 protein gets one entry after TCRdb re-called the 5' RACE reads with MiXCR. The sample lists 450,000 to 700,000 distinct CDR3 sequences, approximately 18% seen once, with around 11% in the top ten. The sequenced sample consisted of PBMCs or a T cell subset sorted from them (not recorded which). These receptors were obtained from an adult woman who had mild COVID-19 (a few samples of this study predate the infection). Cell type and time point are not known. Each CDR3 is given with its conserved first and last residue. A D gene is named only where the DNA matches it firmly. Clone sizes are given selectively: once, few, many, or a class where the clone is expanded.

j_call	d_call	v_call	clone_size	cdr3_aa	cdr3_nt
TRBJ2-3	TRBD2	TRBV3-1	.	CASSQDSGVAGGVDTQYF	TGTGCCAGCAGCCAAGATTCCGGAGTAGCGGGAGGTGTAGATACGCAGTATTTT
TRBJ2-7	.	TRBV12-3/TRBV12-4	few	CASSYAGKGYEQYF	TGTGCCAGCAGCTACGCAGGGAAGGGGTACGAGCAGTACTTC
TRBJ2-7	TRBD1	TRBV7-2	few	CASSKLRQGNYEQYF	TGTGCCAGCAGCAAACTTCGACAGGGGAACTACGAGCAGTACTTC
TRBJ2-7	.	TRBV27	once	CASRLSGDHEQYF	TGTGCCAGCAGGCTATCCGGGGACCACGAGCAGTACTTC
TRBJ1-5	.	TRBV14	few	CASSLSPQGPRGQPQHF	TGTGCCAGCAGCCTTTCGCCTCAGGGGCCCCGGGGTCAGCCCCAGCATTTT
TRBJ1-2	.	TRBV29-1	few	CSVRTQGLYGYTF	TGCAGCGTTCGAACTCAGGGTCTCTATGGCTACACCTTC
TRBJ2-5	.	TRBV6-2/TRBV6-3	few	CASSWFDRRETQYF	TGTGCCAGCAGTTGGTTCGACAGGAGAGAGACCCAGTACTTC
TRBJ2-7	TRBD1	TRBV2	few	CATRGDSVYEQYF	TGTGCCACCCGTGGGGACAGCGTCTACGAGCAGTACTTC
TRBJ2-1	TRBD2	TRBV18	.	CASSPPQTSGGSGEQFF	TGTGCCAGCTCACCACCGCAGACTAGCGGGGGGTCCGGTGAGCAGTTCTTC
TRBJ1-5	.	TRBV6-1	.	CASSDWGQPQHF	TGTGCCAGCAGTGATTGGGGTCAGCCCCAGCATTTT
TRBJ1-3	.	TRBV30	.	CAWRGASGNTIYF	TGTGCCTGGAGAGGCGCGTCTGGAAACACCATATATTTT
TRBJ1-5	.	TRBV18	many	CASSPPNQPQHF	TGTGCCAGCAGCCCTCCTAATCAGCCCCAGCATTTT
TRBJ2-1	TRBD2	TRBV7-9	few	CASSLERTSLSNEQFF	TGTGCCAGCAGCTTAGAGCGGACTAGCTTATCCAATGAGCAGTTCTTC
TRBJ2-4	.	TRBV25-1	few	CASRSGGNIQYF	TGTGCCAGCAGGAGCGGAGGAAACATTCAGTACTTC
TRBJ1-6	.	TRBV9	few	CASSVGGSTGLSPLHF	TGTGCCAGCAGCGTAGGGGGGTCGACAGGACTTTCACCCCTCCACTTT
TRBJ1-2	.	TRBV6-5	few	CASSYSGRGGYTF	TGTGCCAGCAGTTACTCAGGCAGGGGTGGCTACACCTTC
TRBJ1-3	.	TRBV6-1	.	CASSVGGDGNTIYF	TGTGCCAGCAGTGTTGGGGGCGATGGAAACACCATATATTTT
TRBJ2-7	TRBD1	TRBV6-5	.	CASRLGTGFYEQYF	TGTGCCAGCAGACTCGGGACAGGGTTCTACGAGCAGTACTTC
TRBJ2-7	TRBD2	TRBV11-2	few	CASSFPGGGGYEQYF	TGTGCCAGCAGCTTTCCAGGCGGGGGGGGCTACGAGCAGTACTTC
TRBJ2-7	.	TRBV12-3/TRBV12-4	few	CASSLFGFSYEQYF	TGTGCCAGCAGTTTATTCGGCTTCTCCTACGAGCAGTACTTC
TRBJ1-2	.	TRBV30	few	CAWSLRLGHGYTF	TGTGCCTGGAGTTTGAGGTTGGGGCATGGCTACACCTTC
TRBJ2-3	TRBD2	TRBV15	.	CATGASGHTDTQYF	TGTGCCACCGGGGCTAGCGGGCACACAGATACGCAGTATTTT
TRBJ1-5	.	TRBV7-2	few	CASSSRQTSNQPQHF	TGTGCCAGCAGCTCCAGACAGACTAGCAATCAGCCCCAGCATTTT
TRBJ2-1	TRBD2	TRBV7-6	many	CASSTYNLAGGPYNEQFF	TGTGCCAGCAGTACATATAATCTAGCGGGAGGGCCCTACAATGAGCAGTTCTTC